This T cell receptor beta chain was found in a study of T cell changes during pregnancy in multiple sclerosis. Germline CDR1 and CDR2: LNHDA and SQIVND (reference sequence). The CDR3 is 12 residues long. V was cut by 10 bases and J by 4 bases, with 12 bases left in between. The table came from immunoSEQ multiplex PCR; TCRdb's copy has only in-frame clones and leaves some out. The sample has fewer than 40,000 clones, 90% seen once. Sequencing was performed on CD8+ T cells from peripheral blood mononuclear cells, taken in the first trimester of pregnancy. The clonotype comes from a female donor with multiple sclerosis, enrolled in a pregnancy study. V is TRBV19 and J is TRBJ2-3; possible D gene TRBD1, 6 bases. The CDR3 bases are TGTGCCACTTCCTGGGGGCCAGATACGCAGTATTTT. It yields the protein CATSWGPDTQYF.